This entry is about one T cell receptor (beta chain). Its antigen is not known. Sample-barcoded 5' priming and a J-beta primer mix drove a second PCR of about 6 to 12 cycles. TCRdb redid the calling of the 5' RACE reads with MiXCR, one entry per CDR3 protein. The table lists about 830,000 distinct CDR3 sequences, less than 80% of them singletons. Total RNA, at least 5 micrograms per sample, was extracted from PBMCs. These data originate in a study of blood T cells in healthy people across ages. About the study: Through template switching, about one barcoded beta molecule was captured per two T cells, as measured in model experiments. Overall study results and limits: PBMCs were not sorted, which prevented a conclusive comparison of naive versus antigen-experienced cells. While age rose, TCR beta diversity per million T cells dropped in a roughly linear way.

Input material: blood. This TCR was sampled from a young man in good health.

The CDR3 DNA reads TGTGCCTGGAAAGATAGAGGACATAGCTACACCTTC. It yields the protein CAWKDRGHSYTF. This rearrangement joins TRBV30 to TRBJ1-2; possibly TRBD1 for D (5 bases). Germline CDR1 and CDR2: GTSNPN and SVGIG (reference sequence). CDR3 length equals 12 residues. Trimming removed 4 bases at V and 9 bases at J, with 15 bases between.